Below are 21 T cell receptor beta chains sequenced from a single sample in a study of blood T cells in healthy people across ages. A sample-barcoded 5' primer and a J-beta primer mix were used in a second PCR of roughly 6 to 12 cycles. TCRdb re-derived calls from the 5' RACE reads in MiXCR, one entry per CDR3 protein. This table holds some 1.4 million distinct CDR3 sequences, approximately 42% found once. Sequencing input: blood. The source of these receptors is a woman between 18 and 29 years old in good health.

This clonotype is a singleton in its sample. The V gene is TRBV9, the J gene TRBJ1-3; tentative D call: TRBD1 (6 bases). This CDR3 is built from 16 residues. V lost 4 bases to trimming and J lost 8 bases, with 22 bases between them. The germline CDR1 and CDR2 sequences are SGDLS and YYNGEE. The CDR3 region is CASSPGQQILFDTIYF. As DNA, the CDR3 is TGTGCCAGCAGCCCTGGACAGCAAATCCTCTTTGACACCATATATTTT.

The V and J genes are TRBV28 and TRBJ2-1; 9 bases align to TRBD1. Germline V gene data show CDR1 as MDHEN and CDR2 as SYDVKM. The CDR3 totals 12 residues. CDR3: CVTQGAGNEQFF. The CDR3 nucleotides read TGTGTCACACAGGGGGCGGGCAATGAGCAGTTCTTC.

This clonotype has more than one count but fewer than ten. This chain links TRBV5-1 with TRBJ2-7, with TRBD1 as a possible D gene (5 bases). From germline, CDR1 is SGHRS and CDR2 YFSETQ. With 2 bases removed from V and 3 bases from J, the gap between germline ends came to 12 bases. This CDR3 has 14 residues. The CDR3 loop reads CASSLTEGHYEQYF. The CDR3 coding sequence is TGCGCCAGCAGCTTAACAGAAGGACACTACGAGCAGTACTTC.

This clonotype was found many times. The V gene is TRBV5-1, the J gene TRBJ2-7, with 11 nucleotides matching TRBD2. CDR3 length equals 14 residues. Germline loops: CDR1 SGHRS, CDR2 YFSETQ. V lost 7 bases to trimming and J lost 3 bases; unmatched junction nucleotides: 6. The CDR3 is CASALSGRDYEQYF. Written as DNA, the CDR3 is TGCGCCAGCGCTCTTAGCGGGAGGGACTACGAGCAGTACTTC.

This clonotype showed up just a few times. This chain uses TRBV20-1 with TRBJ2-4; D possibly uses TRBD1 or TRBD2 (5 bases each). The J call is doubtful: the DNA matches TRBJ2-7 better. This CDR3 has 15 residues. Germline CDR1 reads DFQATT; CDR2 reads SNEGSKA (reference sequence). CDR3 in amino acids: CSAPTAGTRHYEQYF. The DNA of the CDR3 is TGCAGTGCTCCCACAGCCGGGACCCGGCATTACGAGCAGTACTTC.

This clonotype was seen only once. CDR3 in DNA: TGCAGTGCTAGAGGGTCGACTAGCGGGGGAAATGAGCAGTTCTTC. Its protein is CSARGSTSGGNEQFF. The rearrangement uses TRBV20-1 and TRBJ2-1, with TRBD2 identical over 12 bases. Germline V gives CDR1 DFQATT, CDR2 SNEGSKA (reference sequence). V lost 1 base, J lost 7 bases, and 5 bases stayed unmatched. The length of the CDR3 is 15 residues.

The chain couples TRBV20-1 to TRBJ2-2; possible D gene TRBD2, 6 bases. Per germline, CDR1 DFQATT and CDR2 SNEGSKA (reference sequence). The CDR3 covers 16 residues. With 2 bases removed from V and 4 bases from J, the gap between germline ends came to 17 bases. CDR3 in DNA: TGCAGTGCTAGATCACTAGCCCAGGGACTCACCGGGGAGCTGTTTTTT. Translated: CSARSLAQGLTGELFF.

About this clonotype itself: A much bigger clone sits one base away, suggesting this may be a read error. V and J are TRBV4-2 and TRBJ2-1, with D hard to call. The CDR3 loop spans 16 amino acids. The V gene's germline CDR1 is LGHNA and CDR2 YNFKEQ. The CDR3 bases are TGTGCCGGCAGCCAAGATGCAGAGTCCACCTACAATGAGCAGTTCTTC. This encodes CAGSQDAESTYNEQFF.

This clonotype was observed a few times. V and J are TRBV7-9 and TRBJ2-1; no definite D call. Germline V gene data show CDR1 as SEHNR and CDR2 as FQNEAQ (reference sequence). V lost 1 base and J lost 12, with 7 bases in between. This CDR3 is built from 11 residues. CDR3 in amino acids: CASSLESGQFF. The CDR3 DNA follows: TGTGCCAGCAGCTTAGAATCGGGGCAGTTCTTC.

The chain links TRBV2 to TRBJ2-7; TRBD1 aligns across 7 bases. The CDR3 spans 14 residues. V was clipped by 7 bases and J by 2 bases; unmatched bases: 8. Looked up from germline, CDR1 is SNHLY and CDR2 is FYNNEI. This CDR3 reads CASIGSGQAYEQYF. The CDR3 DNA reads as TGTGCCAGCATTGGGAGCGGACAGGCCTACGAGCAGTACTTC.

This clonotype was observed a few times. CDR3 DNA sequence: TGCAGTGCTAGCTACTCCCTAGTTACCTACGAGCAGTACTTC. Protein sequence: CSASYSLVTYEQYF. The chain recombines TRBV20-1 with TRBJ2-4; D not resolved. The DNA end is more similar to TRBJ2-7, so the J call may be wrong. The CDR3 is made up of 14 amino acids. In germline, CDR1 is DFQATT, CDR2 SNEGSKA (reference sequence).

This clonotype came up many times. The chain has TRBV29-1 and TRBJ2-1, with D hard to call. With 4 bases removed from V and 4 bases from J, the gap between germline ends came to 14 bases. Germline CDR1 SQVTM, CDR2 ANQGSEA. This CDR3 region has 14 residues. CDR3 DNA sequence: TGCAGCGTTGCCCTAAGCACAACTTACAATGAGCAGTTCTTC. Translated, it gives CSVALSTTYNEQFF.

The table lists this clonotype with a few counts. For the CDR3, the DNA is TGCGCCAGCAGCTTGGCTTGGCGGGAGTTTGGAGAGCAGTTCTTC. Translation: CASSLAWREFGEQFF. The chain combines TRBV5-1 with TRBJ2-1; 7 bases align to TRBD2. This CDR3 region has 15 residues. CDR1 is SGHRS and CDR2 is YFSETQ in the germline V gene. V was clipped by 0 bases and J by 10 bases; unmatched bases: 10. Complete variable domain (other parts from reference TRBV5-1 and TRBJ2-1): KAGVTQTPRYLIKTRGQQVTLSCSPISGHRSVSWYQQTPGQGLQFLFEYFSETQRNKGNFPGRFSGRQFSNSRSEMNVSTLELGDSALYLCASSLAWREFGEQFFGPGTRLTVL.

This chain connects TRBV20-1 to TRBJ2-5; the D gene is possibly TRBD2 (6 bases). The V gene's germline CDR1 is DFQATT and CDR2 SNEGSKA (reference sequence). This CDR3 comprises 14 residues. The V end was cut by 6 bases, the J end by 11 bases, with 25 bases between. CDR3 sequence (DNA): TGCAGTGCCGACGGGCGGGGTCCCTACAATGAGCAGTACTTC. Protein product: CSADGRGPYNEQYF.

The table lists this clonotype with a few counts. This chain uses TRBV20-1 with TRBJ2-1; D remains ambiguous. CDR1 is DFQATT, CDR2 SNEGSKA, per germline (reference sequence). V lost 0 bases and J 0 bases, leaving 15 bases between the germline ends. This CDR3 has 17 amino acids. The CDR3 region has the DNA TGCAGTGCTAGAGATTCTTTCGCCGTGAGCTCCTACAATGAGCAGTTCTTC. It yields the protein CSARDSFAVSSYNEQFF.

The V and J genes are TRBV20-1 and TRBJ2-1, with 8 positions matching TRBD2. The germline V gene has CDR1 DFQATT and CDR2 SNEGSKA (reference sequence). There are 14 residues in the CDR3. After removal of 6 bases from V and 7 bases from J, the junction contained 11 bases not matched to a gene. CDR3 region: CSAPRGGPLNEQFF. CDR3 coding DNA: TGCAGTGCACCTCGCGGGGGGCCCTTAAATGAGCAGTTCTTC.

This clonotype was found a few times. The rearrangement links TRBV9 to TRBJ2-4, with D unresolved. The J call may not be correct, given that the DNA end is closer to TRBJ2-7. Germline loops: CDR1 SGDLS, CDR2 YYNGEE. The CDR3 has 13 amino acids. CDR3 coding DNA: TGTGCCAGCAGCGTAGAACCCGCGTCCGAGCAGTACTTC. It codes for CASSVEPASEQYF.

The rearrangement joins TRBV7-8 to TRBJ2-4, with 9 bases lining up with TRBD2. Near its end, the DNA agrees better with TRBJ2-7, so the J call may be wrong. This CDR3 contains 16 residues. CDR1 and CDR2 from the germline V gene are SGHVS and FQNEAQ. CDR3 nucleotides: TGTGCCAGCAGCTTAAACGCCGGGACTAGCTTTTACGAGCAGTACTTC. Translation gives CASSLNAGTSFYEQYF.

The chain has TRBV12-3 or TRBV12-4 and TRBJ1-2, with TRBD1 identical over 7 bases. The CDR3 has 13 amino acids. V lost 6 bases to trimming and J lost 6 bases; unmatched junction nucleotides: 7. CDR3 DNA: TGTGCCAGCAGCCCAGACAGGGTCGATGGCTACACCTTC. Encoded protein: CASSPDRVDGYTF.

Concerning this clonotype: At one end, the junction sequence differs from germline, possibly due to a read error. The CDR3 DNA sequence: TGCGCCAGCAGTCCGGCGACTAGCGGGGGCGGAGATACGCAGTATTTT. Translated, it gives CASSPATSGGGDTQYF. V and J are TRBV28 and TRBJ2-3, with 12 bases that match TRBD2. The germline V gene encodes CDR1 MDHEN and CDR2 SYDVKM. This CDR3 contains 16 residues.

The chain has TRBV7-3 and TRBJ2-1; 11 bases line up with TRBD2. The CDR3 has 12 residues. The germline V gene encodes CDR1 SGHTA and CDR2 FQGTGA. Trimming removed 3 bases from V and 15 bases from J; junction bases left unmatched: 4. CDR3 amino acids: CASSFSGGAAFF. The CDR3 DNA is TGTGCCAGCAGCTTTAGCGGGGGGGCCGCGTTCTTC.